The T cell receptor (beta chain) described here comes from a study of blood T cell repertoires in COVID-19 (dated by TCRdb to the early 2020s). Background for the entire study: Samples covering the acute and convalescent phases of COVID-19 were provided by collaborators in the United States, Italy and Spain. The repertoires were made available in a free public database intended to serve as a resource for research on the immune response to SARS-CoV-2. The dataset comprised deeply sampled blood TCRbeta repertoires from subjects exposed to, actively infected with, or recovered from COVID-19. Where available, HLA class I and class II types were taken from metadata supplied by the sample provider and were not determined by assay-based typing. Nearly every sample came with metadata listing a de-identified subject ID, COVID-19 status, age in years and sex. The prospective study material was composed of cDNA or gDNA derived from T cells, B-cell-depleted T cells, or PBMCs. Samples came from the ongoing ImmuneRACE study (first 160 participants) plus 1,254 subjects from 6 global collaborators.

Each collaborating institution followed its own protocols to collect whole blood in K2EDTA tubes. Collaborator samples were shipped for TCRbeta analysis as frozen whole blood, isolated PBMCs, or DNA extracted from either sample type. TCRbeta CDR3 regions were amplified from genomic DNA using the immunoSEQ Assay, a bias-controlled multiplex PCR. The paper's processing steps were these. The number of nucleated cells in each sample was estimated from the amplification of reference gene primers within the assay. To quantify the absolute abundance of each unique TCRbeta CDR3 rearrangement, sequence reads were collapsed and filtered. Productive Simpson clonality was computed per sample as the square root of Simpson's diversity index over productive rearrangements. TCRdb took over this immuneACCESS table, retaining in-frame rearrangements with V and J assigned. Such tables are incomplete; in checked studies, under half of the missing clones stem from an unresolved V gene, and the remainder is unexplained. The V and J calls and clone size were taken over from that table, and D and trimming were inferred from the DNA. The sample table holds tens of thousands of clones, of which less than 80% were seen once. Clones ranked in the top ten supply more than 20% of the sample.

The germline V gene sets CDR1 to SGHVS and CDR2 to FNYEAQ. V and J lose 2 bases and 4 bases, and a span of 5 bases separates them. The CDR3 contains 12 residues, cysteine and phenylalanine counted. Only CDR3 DNA is held: 36 bases, read in frame from base 1. With regard to this clone: The target of this receptor is not known. No much larger clone is present one base from it, and per-base qualities are unavailable.

What the authors observed across the whole study: How much clinical and demographic metadata was included differed by source and by participant, and the metadata was provided uncurated.

What was sequenced was peripheral blood. The receptor was derived from a man aged 60 to 69 with active or convalescent COVID-19. This sequence uses TRBV7-6 and TRBJ1-2; possibly the D gene is TRBD1, per 5 matching bases. The nucleotides read TGTGCCAGCAGCTTAACAGGCTATGGCTACACCTTC. Translated, it gives CASSLTGYGYTF.